This T cell receptor (beta chain) was documented in a study of shared clonotypes between healthy human individuals (dated by TCRdb to about 2020). About the full investigation: The cohort comprised two women and three men aged 18 to 49 years. For each donor, CD4 naive and CD4 memory were each given three plates, CD8 naive was given two plates, and CD8 memory was given one plate. To estimate repertoire size and how much clonotype sharing occurs between individuals, the study deeply sequenced the blood TCR repertoires of roughly 5 healthy adults. Libraries were prepared and TCR repertoires were sequenced by different laboratories using diverse techniques, in order to increase sequencing depth and limit assay-specific biases. Each donor's leukapheresis produced roughly between roughly 0.85 and 10 billion PBMCs. Study-level results and caveats: Naive subsets generally had larger estimated clonotype richness than memory subsets. Higher generation probabilities were observed for clonotypes shared by all four sorted-subset donors than for non-shared clonotypes. Rarefaction of sorted-subset datasets indicated incomplete sequencing despite the large sequencing depth. When a few donors were compared, the shared fraction of clonotypes was 5% to 6.5% for naive CD4, less than 4% for naive CD8, more than 2% for memory CD4, and less than 0.45% for memory CD8. Sampling was restricted to blood, and TCR repertoires in tissue are likely to differ from TCR repertoires in blood. Pairwise subsampling led to the expectation that sequencing depth would affect the degree of clonotype sharing among donors. The genetic and exposure-history diversity represented was limited by the small number of donors.

Using the deep immunoSEQ assay, TCR CDR3 regions were amplified from genomic DNA by multiplex PCR. For each cell subset, the extracted genomic DNA was distributed evenly across all wells of several immunoSEQ 96-well plates, and each plate served as one replicate. Each replicate PCR for sorted subsets received 200 ng genomic DNA, equal to some 32,000 T cell genomes. Purified libraries were quantified with a Qubit 3.0 fluorometer, sized on a Bioanalyzer 2100, and re-quantified with the KAPA Library Quantification kit. Each immunoSEQ 96-well plate was sequenced on its own single-read 150-cycle Illumina NextSeq 550 flow cell. In the authors' own workflow: Because the immunoSEQ output held only junctional sequences and lacked quality scores, the filtering could not match the filtering applied to full-length reads. Sequences were annotated with PyIR, a Python wrapper for IgBLAST v1.9, using IMGT germline references to assign V/J genes and CDR3. Reads were filtered out if the reads had weak V/J assignments (E-value above 1e-6), no CDR3, stop codons, out-of-frame junctions, or ambiguous translated residues. A V3J clonotype was defined by an identical inferred V gene, J gene, and CDR3 amino acid sequence. To compute the percentage overlap between repertoires, the number of shared unique clonotypes was divided by the size of the smaller repertoire. RTK rarefaction, the Chao1 estimator, and Recon v2.1 estimates of unobserved clonotypes were used to assess repertoire richness. Generation probabilities for all TCRbeta clonotypes obtained by the gDNA method from a handful of donors were computed using OLGA. TCRdb retrieved this table from immuneACCESS and kept in-frame rearrangements only. Not all clones are present; in checked studies, unresolved V genes account for under half, and no reason is known for the remainder. Clonal size and the V and J genes are those of that table, whereas D and trimming came from the DNA. This sample lists around 700,000 clones; 74% were detected once. The ten largest make up under 2% of the sample.

Via the germline V gene, CDR1 is SGDLS and CDR2 YYNGEE. Trimming accounts for 2 bases at V and 4 bases at J, while the number of junction bases matched to no gene is 9. Taken from cysteine to phenylalanine, the CDR3 has 15 residues. Of all the DNA, just the CDR3 is kept, 45 bases in frame from base 1. The donors were healthy, HIV-negative adults who had no recently reported acute infections or vaccinations. Every donor was a Caucasian adult living in Nashville, Tennessee, USA. CD4+ T cells were enriched through magnetic negative selection, after which naive cells were positively selected on CD45RA and the remaining negative fraction served as the memory subset. After blood collection by leukapheresis, PBMCs were isolated using Ficoll-Histopaque density gradient centrifugation and then cryopreserved in the vapor phase of liquid nitrogen. Analytical flow cytometry was used to check the purity and quantity of each magnetically sorted T cell population. Genomic DNA was isolated from every sorted fraction and measured by UV absorbance on a Nanodrop 2000c.

This clone has a handful of counts. Its cognate antigen has yet to be identified. Per-base qualities were not stored, and no clone one base away is much larger. The origin of this receptor is a woman aged 25 to 39 in good health. The sequence links TRBV9 to TRBJ2-7; 7 bases in the middle match TRBD1. The sequencing sample was made of memory CD4+ T cells sorted from blood. The label giving this sample's cell subset or site can be read as: CD45RA-negative fraction. The CDR3 reads as follows: CASSVGAGTVYEQYF. The nucleotide sequence is given as TGTGCCAGCAGCGTGGGGGCCGGGACAGTTTACGAGCAGTACTTC.